Sequencing of this T cell receptor (beta chain) was carried out in a study of blood T cells in healthy people across ages. With respect to this clonotype: What it binds is not known.

Combining a sample-barcoded 5' primer with a J-beta primer mix, a second PCR ran for 7 to 11 cycles. MiXCR, run by TCRdb on the 5' RACE reads, gives a single entry per CDR3 protein. This table holds 1.5 million or so distinct CDR3 sequences, approximately 42% found once. Findings and caveats of the study: Compared with aged donors, long-lived donors showed fewer expanded clones, suggesting selection. It was not possible, with unsorted PBMCs, to conclusively compare naive and antigen-experienced cells.

Per the germline V gene, CDR1 is MGHDK and CDR2 is SYGVNS. Trimming pared 3 bases from V and 4 bases from J, leaving 9 bases between. There are 13 residues in the CDR3. Sequenced input: blood. The sequence was obtained from a woman aged 18 to 35 in good health. This chain uses TRBV25-1 with TRBJ2-5, with D possibly matching TRBD2 (5 bases). CDR3 DNA sequence: TGTGCCAGCAGTGATTACAGCGGAGAGACCCAGTACTTC. The encoded protein is CASSDYSGETQYF.